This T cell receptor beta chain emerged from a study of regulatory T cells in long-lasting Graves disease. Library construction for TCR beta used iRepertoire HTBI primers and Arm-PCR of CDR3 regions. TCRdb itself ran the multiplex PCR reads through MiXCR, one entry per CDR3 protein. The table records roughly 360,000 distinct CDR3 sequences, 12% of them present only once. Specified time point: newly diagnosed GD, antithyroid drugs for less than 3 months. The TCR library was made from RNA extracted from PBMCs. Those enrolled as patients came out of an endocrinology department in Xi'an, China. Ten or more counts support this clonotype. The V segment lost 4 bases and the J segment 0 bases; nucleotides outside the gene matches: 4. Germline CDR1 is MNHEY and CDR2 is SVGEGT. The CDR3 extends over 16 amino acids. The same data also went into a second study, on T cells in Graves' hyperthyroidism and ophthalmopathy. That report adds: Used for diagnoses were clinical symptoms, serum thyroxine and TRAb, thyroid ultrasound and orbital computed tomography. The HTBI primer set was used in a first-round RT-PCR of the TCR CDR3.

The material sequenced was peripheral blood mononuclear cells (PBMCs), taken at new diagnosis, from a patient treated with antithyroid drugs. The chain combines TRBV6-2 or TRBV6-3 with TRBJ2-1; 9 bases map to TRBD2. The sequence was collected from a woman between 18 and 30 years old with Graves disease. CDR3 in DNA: TGTGCCAGCAGTTTGACTAGCGGAGGCTCCTACAATGAGCAGTTCTTC. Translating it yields CASSLTSGGSYNEQFF.